Each of the 16 T cell receptor beta chains below was sequenced from the same sample in a study of early T cells in non-severe SARS-CoV-2 infection. TCRdb reprocessed the 5' RACE reads via MiXCR and lists one record per CDR3 protein. The table has some 67,000 distinct CDR3 sequences, roughly an eighth seen once. The sequenced material came from whole blood. Receptors were obtained from an adult who was a healthcare worker with PCR-confirmed SARS-CoV-2 infection or an uninfected control (not recorded which).

This clonotype was recorded many times. V gene TRBV27 combines with J gene TRBJ2-3; D not certain. Per germline, CDR1 MNHEY and CDR2 SMNVEV (reference sequence). V was trimmed by 6 bases and J by 3 bases, leaving 4 bases between them. CDR3 length: 11 amino acids. The CDR3 coding sequence is TGTGCCAGCAGAAGGACAGATACGCAGTATTTT. This translates into CASRRTDTQYF.

The V and J genes are TRBV27 and TRBJ1-1; D gene ambiguous. Looked up from germline, CDR1 is MNHEY and CDR2 is SMNVEV (reference sequence). V lost 3 bases, J lost 2 bases, and 7 bases lay in between. The CDR3 has 13 residues. This chain's CDR3 is CASSFHRNTEAFF. The CDR3 bases are TGTGCCAGCAGTTTCCACAGAAACACTGAAGCTTTCTTT.

The chain has TRBV20-1 and TRBJ2-5; D not certain. V lost 5 bases and J lost 5, with 9 bases in between. The CDR3 length is 11 residues. The germline gives CDR1 DFQATT, CDR2 SNEGSKA (reference sequence). The CDR3 sequence is CSASLGETQYF. The CDR3 DNA sequence: TGCAGTGCTTCCCTCGGGGAGACCCAGTACTTC.

V usage is TRBV2 and J usage is TRBJ2-7; D is perhaps TRBD2 (5 bases). The length of the CDR3 is 11 residues. Trimming removed 9 bases at V and 2 bases at J, with 8 bases between. Germline-derived CDR1 and CDR2 are SNHLY and FYNNEI. The CDR3 DNA follows: TGTGCCAGTACGGGGACCTACGAGCAGTACTTC. This sequence encodes CASTGTYEQYF.

This clonotype was detected a few times. The rearrangement joins TRBV29-1 to TRBJ2-3; D remains ambiguous. The V gene lost 6 bases and the J gene lost 2 bases, with 15 bases spanning the gap. Germline V lookup: CDR1 SQVTM, CDR2 ANQGSEA. The CDR3 covers 14 residues. CDR3 sequence: CSVKSEQPTDTQYF. For the CDR3, the DNA is TGCAGCGTAAAGTCGGAGCAGCCCACAGATACGCAGTATTTT.

Only a few counts were recorded for this clonotype. This chain uses TRBV20-1 with TRBJ2-2; D not resolved. V was pared by 6 bases and J by 6 bases, with 14 bases between. This CDR3 is 13 amino acids long. CDR1 DFQATT and CDR2 SNEGSKA come from the germline V gene (reference sequence). Written as DNA, the CDR3 is TGCAGTGCGCCCCGCAGTGACGCCGGGGAGCTGTTTTTT. Translating gives CSAPRSDAGELFF.

V gene TRBV6-4 combines with J gene TRBJ2-1; TRBD2 agrees at 11 bases. The CDR3 loop spans 15 amino acids. The V gene end was trimmed by 6 bases and the J gene end by 8 bases; junction bases not matched to a gene: 9. Germline V gene lookup returns CDR1 MRHNA and CDR2 SNTAGT. The CDR3 DNA follows: TGTGCCAGCAGCCTAACTAGCGGGGGTAGAGATGAGCAGTTCTTC. Translating it yields CASSLTSGGRDEQFF.

The sample holds a few counts of this clonotype. V usage is TRBV11-2 and J usage is TRBJ2-1; TRBD2 matches at 8 bases. CDR1 is SGHAT, CDR2 FQNNGV, per germline. With V trimmed by 4 bases and J by 2 bases, 4 bases remained unmatched. CDR3 size: 15 residues. The CDR3 nucleotides are TGTGCCAGCAGCTATAGCGGGGCCGCCTACAATGAGCAGTTCTTC. Translating it yields CASSYSGAAYNEQFF.

In this sample, this clonotype turned up a few times. The rearrangement uses TRBV20-1 and TRBJ2-7; D remains unclear. The ends were cut back, 3 bases at V and 0 bases at J, with 6 bases in the middle. The CDR3 totals 12 residues. CDR1 DFQATT and CDR2 SNEGSKA come from the germline V gene (reference sequence). CDR3 sequence (DNA): TGCAGTGCTAGTTCCAGCTCCTACGAGCAGTACTTC. Translating it yields CSASSSSYEQYF.

As for this clonotype: A much larger clonotype is one base distant, so this may be a read error. This sequence joins TRBV29-1 and TRBJ2-1, with 12 bases lining up with TRBD2. Germline loops: CDR1 SQVTM, CDR2 ANQGSEA. The CDR3 has 17 amino acids. V shed 3 bases, J shed 7 bases, and the junction held 13 bases outside the gene matches. This CDR3 reads CSVERTSGATRENEQFF. The CDR3 DNA is TGCAGCGTTGAGCGGACTAGCGGGGCCACCCGAGAAAATGAGCAGTTCTTC.

V usage is TRBV12-3 or TRBV12-4 and J usage is TRBJ1-2; no clear D gene. The CDR3 runs to 11 residues. The V end lost 4 bases, the J end lost 4 bases, and 4 bases lay between the germline ends. The DNA for the CDR3 is TGTGCCAGCAGTTCCTTCTATGGCTACACCTTC. Its protein is CASSSFYGYTF.

At least ten counts were recorded for this clonotype. V gene TRBV12-3 or TRBV12-4 combines with J gene TRBJ2-2, with D unresolved. Trimming stripped 7 bases from V and 7 bases from J, with 16 bases between. The CDR3 covers 14 residues. CDR3 loop: CASTPPLSFGELFF. The CDR3 coding sequence is TGTGCCAGCACCCCCCCCCTATCGTTCGGGGAGCTGTTTTTT.

This clonotype was counted at least ten times. This rearrangement joins TRBV6-2 or TRBV6-3 to TRBJ2-6, with D hard to call. In germline, CDR1 is MNHEY, CDR2 SVGEGT. The CDR3 spans 13 residues. Trimming took off 5 bases at V and 1 base at J, with 3 bases between the two ends. CDR3 region: CASSKSGANVLTF. CDR3 nucleotide sequence: TGTGCCAGCAGTAAATCTGGGGCCAACGTCCTGACTTTC.

This clonotype was picked up a small number of times. The V call is TRBV6-5, the J call TRBJ2-2, with 10 bases that match TRBD1. In germline, CDR1 is MNHEY, CDR2 SVGAGI. This CDR3 spans 17 amino acids. Germline trimming cut 2 bases from V and 2 bases from J; bases unmatched to any gene: 5. As DNA, the CDR3 is TGTGCCAGCAGTTACCTGGGACAGGGGAAAAACACCGGGGAGCTGTTTTTT. Protein: CASSYLGQGKNTGELFF.

The rearrangement joins TRBV12-3 or TRBV12-4 to TRBJ1-2, with TRBD1 as a possible D gene (6 bases). The CDR3 has 14 amino acids. Trimming stripped 11 bases from V and 4 bases from J, with 20 bases between. The CDR3 nucleotides are TGTGCCTCGGCCGGGACCGCCAGGGGCTATGGCTACACCTTC. Translating it yields CASAGTARGYGYTF.

The table lists this clonotype with many counts. The V gene is TRBV12-3 or TRBV12-4, the J gene TRBJ2-7; TRBD1 might be the D (5 bases). V lost 5 bases and J lost 4, with 9 bases in between. The CDR3 has 12 residues. CDR3 DNA: TGTGCCAGCAGTCCCCAGGGTTACGAGCAGTACTTC. Protein sequence: CASSPQGYEQYF.